This T cell receptor (beta chain) was recovered during a study of technical replicates of blood from several donors. Profiled with immunoSEQ multiplex PCR; TCRdb holds only in-frame clones, not every one. Here the sample spans tens of thousands of clones, 80% to 95% being singletons. V shed 4 bases, J shed 8 bases, and the junction held 7 bases outside the gene matches. The germline CDR1 and CDR2 sequences are LGHNA and YSLEER. The CDR3 is made up of 16 amino acids. The material sequenced was T cells isolated from PBMCs. This clonotype originated in a human donor in good health. This chain joins TRBV4-3 and TRBJ2-1, with 14 bases lining up with TRBD2. The CDR3 coding sequence is TGCGCCAGCAGCCCCACGACTAGCGGGAGGGCCCATGAGCAGTTCTTC. It specifies CASSPTTSGRAHEQFF.